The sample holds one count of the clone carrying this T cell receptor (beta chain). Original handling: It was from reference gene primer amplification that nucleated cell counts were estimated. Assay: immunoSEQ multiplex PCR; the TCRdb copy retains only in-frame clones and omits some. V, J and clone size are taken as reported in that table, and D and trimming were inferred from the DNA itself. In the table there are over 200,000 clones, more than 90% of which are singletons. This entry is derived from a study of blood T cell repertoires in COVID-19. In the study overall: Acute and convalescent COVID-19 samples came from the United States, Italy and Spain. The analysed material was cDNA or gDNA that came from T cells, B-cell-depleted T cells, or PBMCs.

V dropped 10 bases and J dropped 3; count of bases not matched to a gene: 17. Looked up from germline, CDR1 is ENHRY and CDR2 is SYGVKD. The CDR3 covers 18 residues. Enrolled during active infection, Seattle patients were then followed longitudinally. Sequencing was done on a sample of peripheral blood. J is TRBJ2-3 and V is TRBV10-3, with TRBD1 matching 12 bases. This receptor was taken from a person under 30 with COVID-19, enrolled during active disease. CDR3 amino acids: CATAPGQGARAITDTQYF. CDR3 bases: TGTGCCACAGCACCGGGACAGGGGGCGCGGGCTATTACAGATACGCAGTATTTT.